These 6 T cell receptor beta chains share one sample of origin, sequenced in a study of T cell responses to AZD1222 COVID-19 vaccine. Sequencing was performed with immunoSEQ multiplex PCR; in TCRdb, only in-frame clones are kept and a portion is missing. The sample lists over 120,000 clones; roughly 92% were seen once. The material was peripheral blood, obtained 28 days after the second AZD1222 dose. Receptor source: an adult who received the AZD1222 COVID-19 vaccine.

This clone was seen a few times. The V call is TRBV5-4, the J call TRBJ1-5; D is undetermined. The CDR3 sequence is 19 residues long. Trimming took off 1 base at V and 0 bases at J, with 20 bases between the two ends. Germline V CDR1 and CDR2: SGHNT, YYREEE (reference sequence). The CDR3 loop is CASSLYPNPALFSNQPQHF. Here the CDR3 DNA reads TGTGCCAGCAGCTTGTATCCCAACCCAGCACTGTTTAGCAATCAGCCCCAGCATTTT.

In DNA, the CDR3 is TGTGCCAGTAGTCATTGGGACGGGTCCTACGAGCAGTACTTC. Its protein product is CASSHWDGSYEQYF. This chain uses TRBV19 with TRBJ2-7; D might be TRBD1 or TRBD2, each matching 5 bases. The germline V gene has CDR1 LNHDA and CDR2 SQIVND (reference sequence). V was pared by 5 bases and J by 1 base, with 12 bases between. The CDR3 is made up of 14 amino acids.

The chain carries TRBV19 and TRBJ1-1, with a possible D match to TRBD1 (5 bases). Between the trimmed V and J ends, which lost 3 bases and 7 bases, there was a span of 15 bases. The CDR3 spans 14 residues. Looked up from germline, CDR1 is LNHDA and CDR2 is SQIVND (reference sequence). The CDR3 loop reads CASSMDLGPDEAFF. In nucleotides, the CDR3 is TGTGCCAGTAGTATGGATTTGGGGCCCGATGAAGCTTTCTTT. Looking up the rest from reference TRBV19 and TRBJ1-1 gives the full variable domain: DGGITQSPKYLFRKEGQNVTLSCEQNLNHDAMYWYRQDPGQGLRLIYYSQIVNDFQKGDIAEGYSVSREKKESFPLTVTSAQKNPTAFYLCASSMDLGPDEAFFGQGTRLTVV.

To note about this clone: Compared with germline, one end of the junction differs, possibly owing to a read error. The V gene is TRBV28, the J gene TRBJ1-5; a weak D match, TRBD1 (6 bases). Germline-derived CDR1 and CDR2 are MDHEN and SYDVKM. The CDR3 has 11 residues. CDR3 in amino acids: CASGLNREMNF. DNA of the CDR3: TGTGCCAGCGGCCTCAACAGGGAGATGAATTTT. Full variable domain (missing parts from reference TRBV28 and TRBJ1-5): DVKVTQSSRYLVKRTGEKVFLECVQDMDHENMFWYRQDPGLGLRLIYFSYDVKMKEKGDIPEGYSVSREKKERFSLILESASTNQTSMYLCASGLNREMNFGDGTRLSIL.

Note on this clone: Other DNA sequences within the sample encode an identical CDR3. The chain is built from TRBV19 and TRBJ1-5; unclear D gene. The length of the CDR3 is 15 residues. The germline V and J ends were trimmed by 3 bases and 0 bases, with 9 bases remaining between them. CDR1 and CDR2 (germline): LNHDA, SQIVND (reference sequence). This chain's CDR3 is CASSIRLYSNQPQHF. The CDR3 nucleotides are TGTGCCAGTAGTATTCGTCTTTATAGCAATCAGCCCCAGCATTTT.

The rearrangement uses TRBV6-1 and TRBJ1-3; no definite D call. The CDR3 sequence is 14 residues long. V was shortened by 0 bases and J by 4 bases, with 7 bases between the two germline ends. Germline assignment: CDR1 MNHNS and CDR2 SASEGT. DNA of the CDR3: TGTGCCAGCAGTGAAGCAGATGGGGGAAACACCATATATTTT. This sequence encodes CASSEADGGNTIYF.